These 21 T cell receptor beta chains were sequenced from one sample in a study of human T cells and chemical hapten exposure. Unfractionated whole blood served as the source for total RNA extraction. TCRdb reanalysed the 5' RACE reads using MiXCR and keeps one entry per CDR3 protein. The sample records more than 140,000 distinct CDR3 sequences, 3.5% to 5% being singletons. The source is a female donor in good health.

This clonotype was detected ten times or more. V usage is TRBV7-8 and J usage is TRBJ1-5, with D possibly matching TRBD1 (6 bases). Per the germline V gene, CDR1 is SGHVS and CDR2 is FQNEAQ. V dropped 0 bases and J dropped 1 base, with 13 bases sitting between them. CDR3 size: 17 residues. This CDR3 is CASSLAPTGVSNQPQHF. Written as DNA, the CDR3 is TGTGCCAGCAGCTTAGCGCCGACAGGCGTCAGCAATCAGCCCCAGCATTTT.

The table lists this clonotype with many counts. V usage is TRBV12-5 and J usage is TRBJ2-3; maybe TRBD1 (6 bases). Germline V lookup: CDR1 LGHNT, CDR2 FRNRAP. The CDR3 length is 18 residues. V lost 5 bases to trimming and J lost 7 bases, with 28 bases between them. Written as DNA, the CDR3 is TGTGCTAGTGGTAATGGCCCCTTTGGGCAGGGGCGTACAAATACGCAGTATTTT. Its protein product is CASGNGPFGQGRTNTQYF.

This clonotype came up a few times. An end of the junction differs from the germline gene, which may be a read error. The J gene is TRBJ1-2, the V gene TRBV4-2, with 7 nucleotides matching TRBD1. CDR3 length: 14 amino acids. The germline CDR1 and CDR2 sequences are LGHNA and YNFKEQ. The CDR3 sequence: CASSQAGQFYGDTF. The CDR3 bases are TGTGCCAGCAGCCAAGCGGGACAGTTCTATGGCGACACCTTC.

The chain combines TRBV6-1 with TRBJ2-5; D not certain. Per the germline V gene, CDR1 is MNHNS and CDR2 is SASEGT. The CDR3 covers 13 residues. The germline V and J ends were trimmed by 4 bases and 2 bases, with 8 bases remaining between them. The DNA for the CDR3 is TGTGCCAGCAGTGCCGGACCTCAAGAGACCCAGTACTTC. Translation: CASSAGPQETQYF.

This clonotype was detected many times. The chain carries TRBV5-1 and TRBJ2-1; 8 bases are shared with TRBD2. The CDR3 runs 14 residues. V lost 2 bases to trimming and J lost 3 bases; unmatched junction nucleotides: 1. The V gene's germline CDR1 is SGHRS and CDR2 YFSETQ. The CDR3 reads CASSLSGGYNEQFF. The CDR3 bases are TGCGCCAGCAGCTTAAGCGGGGGCTACAATGAGCAGTTCTTC.

This clonotype was counted many times. The chain couples TRBV4-2 to TRBJ2-5; D may be TRBD1 or TRBD2 (5 bases each). The length of the CDR3 is 14 residues. The germline CDR1 and CDR2 sequences are LGHNA and YNFKEQ. V was cut by 0 bases and J by 4 bases, with 9 bases left in between. For the CDR3, the DNA is TGTGCCAGCAGCCAAGAGGGACGCGGAGAGACCCAGTACTTC. Protein sequence: CASSQEGRGETQYF.

The chain carries TRBV12-3 or TRBV12-4 and TRBJ2-3; D is perhaps TRBD1 (6 bases). The CDR3 runs to 15 residues. V was trimmed by 1 base and J by 4 bases, leaving 12 bases between them. Here the CDR3 reads CASSLGQGCADTQYF. The CDR3 nucleotides are TGTGCCAGCAGTTTAGGGCAGGGGTGTGCAGATACGCAGTATTTT.

This clonotype has a count of ten or more. DNA for the CDR3: TGCGCCAGCAGCCCTAACAGAAACACCATATATTTT. Encoded protein: CASSPNRNTIYF. The V and J genes are TRBV4-1 and TRBJ1-3; D gene ambiguous. The length of the CDR3 is 12 residues. The V gene's germline CDR1 is MGHRA and CDR2 YSYEKL. The germline V and J ends were trimmed by 4 bases and 5 bases, with 6 bases remaining between them.

In its sample, this clonotype was seen a few times. The J gene is TRBJ1-2, the V gene TRBV13, with 9 positions matching TRBD1. The CDR3 sequence is 16 residues long. The J segment lost 4 bases and the V segment lost 4 bases, leaving 10 bases of the junction unmatched. Germline values: CDR1 PRHDT, CDR2 FYEKMQ (reference sequence). This CDR3 is CASSSRGTGSVYGYTF. In DNA form, the CDR3 reads TGTGCCAGCAGCTCCCGAGGGACAGGGAGCGTCTATGGCTACACCTTC.

This clonotype was observed many times. V usage is TRBV18 and J usage is TRBJ2-1; TRBD2 matches 7 bases. The CDR3 loop spans 14 amino acids. J gave up 0 bases and V 4 bases, and 0 bases lay outside the gene matches. In germline, CDR1 is KGHSH, CDR2 LQKENI. This chain's CDR3 is CASSRGGSYNEQFF. The CDR3, as DNA: TGTGCCAGCTCACGGGGGGGCTCCTACAATGAGCAGTTCTTC.

This clonotype has more than one count but fewer than ten. This chain joins TRBV5-4 and TRBJ1-1; no firm D call. With 7 bases removed from V and 5 bases from J, the gap between germline ends came to 18 bases. Germline V gives CDR1 SGHNT, CDR2 YYREEE (reference sequence). This CDR3 region has 14 residues. The CDR3 DNA reads as TGTGCCAGCCGACGCAGCGGTTATCGGACTGAAGCTTTCTTT. Translated: CASRRSGYRTEAFF.

This clonotype was seen at least ten times. CDR3 bases: TGCAGCGTTGTACAGGATCTCTACGAGCAGTACTTC. This codes for CSVVQDLYEQYF. The gene calls are TRBV29-1 and TRBJ2-7; perhaps TRBD1 as D (5 bases). The germline V gene has CDR1 SQVTM and CDR2 ANQGSEA. The CDR3 totals 12 residues. Trimming removed 4 bases from V and 3 bases from J, with 10 bases in between.

This clonotype was observed many times. The chain joins TRBV7-8 to TRBJ2-1, with 13 bases that match TRBD2. Germline trimming cut 5 bases from V and 8 bases from J; bases unmatched to any gene: 9. Germline V gene sequence: CDR1 SGHVS, CDR2 FQNEAQ. The CDR3 has 16 residues. CDR3 DNA sequence: TGTGCCAGCAGCCTTCGGACTAGCGGGGGTTTGGATGAGCAGTTCTTC. This gives the protein CASSLRTSGGLDEQFF.

Ten or more counts support this clonotype. V gene TRBV7-9 combines with J gene TRBJ2-1; D is undetermined. The V end was cut by 3 bases, the J end by 6 bases, with 9 bases between. This CDR3 has 13 residues. Germline V CDR1 and CDR2: SEHNR, FQNEAQ (reference sequence). The CDR3 spells CASSFSRTNEQFF. Written as DNA, the CDR3 is TGTGCCAGCAGCTTCTCTAGAACCAATGAGCAGTTCTTC. Supplemented by reference TRBV7-9 and TRBJ2-1, the full variable domain reads DTGVSQNPRHKITKRGQNVTFRCDPISEHNRLYWYRQTLGQGPEFLTYFQNEAQLEKSRLLSDRFSAERPKGSFSTLEIQRTEQGDSAMYLCASSFSRTNEQFFGPGTRLTVL.

Ten or more counts support this clonotype. V is TRBV29-1 and J is TRBJ1-5; weak D call: TRBD1 (6 bases). The CDR3 runs to 13 residues. In germline, CDR1 is SQVTM, CDR2 ANQGSEA. The ends were cut back, 4 bases at V and 6 bases at J, with 13 bases in the middle. The chain's CDR3 is CSVVGRGGQPQHF. CDR3 coding DNA: TGCAGCGTTGTAGGGAGGGGGGGTCAGCCCCAGCATTTT.

There are a few counts of this clonotype. One base away lies a much larger clone, so this may be a sequencing read error. This chain joins TRBV29-1 and TRBJ1-2; possibly TRBD1 for D (6 bases). Germline loops: CDR1 SQVTM, CDR2 ANQGSEA. Trimming pared 8 bases from V and 2 bases from J, leaving 12 bases between. CDR3 length equals 12 residues. The CDR3 region is CSTWTDNYGYTF. DNA of the CDR3: TGCAGCACTTGGACAGACAACTATGGCTACACCTTC. The whole variable domain, remainder taken from reference TRBV29-1 and TRBJ1-2, is SAVISQKPSRDICQRGTSLTIQCQVDSQVTMMFWYRQQPGQSLTLIATANQGSEATYESGFVIDKFPISRPNLTFSTLTVSNMSPEDSSIYLCSTWTDNYGYTFGSGTRLTVV.

Many counts were recorded for this clonotype. The chain joins TRBV20-1 to TRBJ1-1; 8 nucleotides line up with TRBD1. This CDR3 is 12 amino acids long. Germline assignment: CDR1 DFQATT and CDR2 SNEGSKA (reference sequence). Trimming removed 6 bases from V and 4 bases from J; junction bases left unmatched: 4. CDR3 region: CSARQGPTEAFF. As DNA, the CDR3 is TGCAGTGCCCGACAGGGGCCCACTGAAGCTTTCTTT.

This clonotype was recorded at least ten times. The rearrangement links TRBV18 to TRBJ1-2; no clear D gene. The CDR3 loop spans 15 amino acids. V was clipped by 4 bases and J by 0 bases, with 12 bases between them. CDR1 KGHSH and CDR2 LQKENI come from the germline V gene. The CDR3 region is CASSLNDGANYGYTF. The CDR3 coding sequence is TGTGCCAGCTCACTTAACGACGGAGCTAACTATGGCTACACCTTC.

This clonotype came up many times. V gene TRBV4-3 combines with J gene TRBJ1-4; D gene ambiguous. V was pared by 1 base and J by 8 bases, with 11 bases between. The CDR3 totals 14 residues. Germline V gene data show CDR1 as LGHNA and CDR2 as YSLEER. The CDR3 here is CASSQVGISEKLFF. CDR3 in DNA: TGCGCCAGCAGCCAAGTTGGGATCTCAGAAAAACTGTTTTTT.

In this sample, this clonotype turned up many times. The chain carries TRBV7-9 and TRBJ2-1; no clear D gene. V lost 0 bases to trimming and J lost 5 bases, with 17 bases between them. Germline assignment: CDR1 SEHNR and CDR2 FQNEAQ (reference sequence). This CDR3 has 17 amino acids. CDR3 coding DNA: TGTGCCAGCAGCTTAGCGCGGATCTTGCTCCTAGACAATGAGCAGTTCTTC. This gives the protein CASSLARILLLDNEQFF.

The chain recombines TRBV21-1 with TRBJ2-5; the DNA was not compared with TRBD2, the D call given in the table. TRBV21-1 is a listed pseudogene. CDR3 length equals 17 residues. The CDR3 sequence: CASSNKYGRDAQETQYF. CDR3 nucleotides: TGTGCCAGCAGCAATAAGTATGGGAGAGACGCCCAAGAGACCCAGTACTTC.